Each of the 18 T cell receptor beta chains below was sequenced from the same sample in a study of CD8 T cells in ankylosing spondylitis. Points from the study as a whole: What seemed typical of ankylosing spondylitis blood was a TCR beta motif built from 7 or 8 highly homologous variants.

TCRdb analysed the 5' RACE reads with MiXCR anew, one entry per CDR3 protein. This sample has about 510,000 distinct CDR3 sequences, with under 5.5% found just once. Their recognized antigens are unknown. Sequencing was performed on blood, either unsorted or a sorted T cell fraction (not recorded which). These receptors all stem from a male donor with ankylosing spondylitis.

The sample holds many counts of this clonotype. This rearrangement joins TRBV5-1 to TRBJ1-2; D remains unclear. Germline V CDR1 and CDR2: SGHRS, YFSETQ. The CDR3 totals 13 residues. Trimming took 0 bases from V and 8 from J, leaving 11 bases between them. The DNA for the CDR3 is TGCGCCAGCAGCTTGGAGGTTCCTGGGGGCTACACCTTC. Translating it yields CASSLEVPGGYTF.

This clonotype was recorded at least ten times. The CDR3 nucleotides read TGTGCCAGCAGCCAAGTCGGGGGCTACAATGAGCAGTTCTTC. Amino acids: CASSQVGGYNEQFF. This chain joins TRBV3-1 and TRBJ2-1; perhaps TRBD2 as D (6 bases). CDR1 is LGHDT, CDR2 YNNKEL, per germline (reference sequence). Between the trimmed V and J ends, which lost 1 base and 3 bases, there was a span of 7 bases. CDR3 size: 14 residues.

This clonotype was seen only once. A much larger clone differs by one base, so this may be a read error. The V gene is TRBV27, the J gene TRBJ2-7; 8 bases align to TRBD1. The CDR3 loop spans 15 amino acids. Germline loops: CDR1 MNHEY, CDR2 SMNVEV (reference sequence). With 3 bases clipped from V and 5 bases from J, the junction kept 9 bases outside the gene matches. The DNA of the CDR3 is TGTGCCAGCAGTTTCCGTTGGACAGGGATCGACGAGCAGTACTTC. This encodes CASSFRWTGIDEQYF.

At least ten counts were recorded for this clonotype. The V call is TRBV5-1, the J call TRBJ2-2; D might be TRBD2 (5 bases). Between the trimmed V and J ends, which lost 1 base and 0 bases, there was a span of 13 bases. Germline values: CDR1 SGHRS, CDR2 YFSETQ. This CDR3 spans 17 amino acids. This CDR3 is CASSLPEGSPNTGELFF. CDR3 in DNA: TGCGCCAGCAGCTTGCCCGAAGGGAGCCCGAACACCGGGGAGCTGTTTTTT.

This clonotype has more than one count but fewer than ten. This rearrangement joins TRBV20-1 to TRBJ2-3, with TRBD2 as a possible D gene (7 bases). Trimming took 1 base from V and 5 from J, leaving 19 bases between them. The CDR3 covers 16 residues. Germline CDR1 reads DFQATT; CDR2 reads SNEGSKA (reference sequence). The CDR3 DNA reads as TGCAGTGCTAGAGGTTCAGGGGAGGGCCCTGGAGATACGCAGTATTTT. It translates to CSARGSGEGPGDTQYF.

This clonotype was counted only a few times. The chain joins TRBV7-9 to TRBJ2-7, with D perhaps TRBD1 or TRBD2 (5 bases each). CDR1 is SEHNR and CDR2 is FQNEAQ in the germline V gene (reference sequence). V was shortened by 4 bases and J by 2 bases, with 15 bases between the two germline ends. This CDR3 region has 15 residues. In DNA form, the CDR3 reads TGTGCCAGCAGCTCCTCATCGGGGCTTACCTACGAGCAGTACTTC. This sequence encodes CASSSSSGLTYEQYF. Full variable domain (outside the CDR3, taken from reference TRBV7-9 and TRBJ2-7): DTGVSQNPRHKITKRGQNVTFRCDPISEHNRLYWYRQTLGQGPEFLTYFQNEAQLEKSRLLSDRFSAERPKGSFSTLEIQRTEQGDSAMYLCASSSSSGLTYEQYFGPGTRLTVT.

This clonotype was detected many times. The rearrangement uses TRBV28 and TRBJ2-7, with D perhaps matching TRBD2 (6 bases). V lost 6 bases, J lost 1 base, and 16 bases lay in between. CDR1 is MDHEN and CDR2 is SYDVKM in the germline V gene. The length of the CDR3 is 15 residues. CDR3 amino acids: CASSGGPEGSYEQYF. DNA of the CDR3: TGTGCCAGCAGCGGAGGGCCCGAGGGATCCTACGAGCAGTACTTC. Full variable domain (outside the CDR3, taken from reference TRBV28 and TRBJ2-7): DVKVTQSSRYLVKRTGEKVFLECVQDMDHENMFWYRQDPGLGLRLIYFSYDVKMKEKGDIPEGYSVSREKKERFSLILESASTNQTSMYLCASSGGPEGSYEQYFGPGTRLTVT.

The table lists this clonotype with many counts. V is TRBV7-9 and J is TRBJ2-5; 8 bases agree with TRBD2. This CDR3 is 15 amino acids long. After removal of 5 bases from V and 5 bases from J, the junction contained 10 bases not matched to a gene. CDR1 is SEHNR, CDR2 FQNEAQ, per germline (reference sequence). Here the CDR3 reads CASSPSGSAGETQYF. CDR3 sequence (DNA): TGTGCCAGCAGCCCAAGCGGGAGTGCGGGGGAGACCCAGTACTTC.

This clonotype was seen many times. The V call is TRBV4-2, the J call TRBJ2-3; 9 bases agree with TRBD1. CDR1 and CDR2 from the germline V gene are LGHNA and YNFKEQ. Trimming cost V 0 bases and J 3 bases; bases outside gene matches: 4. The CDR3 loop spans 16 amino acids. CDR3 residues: CASSQETGGVTDTQYF. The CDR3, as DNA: TGTGCCAGCAGCCAAGAGACAGGGGGAGTGACAGATACGCAGTATTTT.

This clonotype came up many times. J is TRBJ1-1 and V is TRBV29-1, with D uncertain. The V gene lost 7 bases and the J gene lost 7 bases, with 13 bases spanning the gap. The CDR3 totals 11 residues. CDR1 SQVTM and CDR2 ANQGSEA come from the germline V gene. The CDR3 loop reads CSGPVEVEAFF. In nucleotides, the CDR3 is TGCAGCGGGCCTGTCGAGGTTGAAGCTTTCTTT.

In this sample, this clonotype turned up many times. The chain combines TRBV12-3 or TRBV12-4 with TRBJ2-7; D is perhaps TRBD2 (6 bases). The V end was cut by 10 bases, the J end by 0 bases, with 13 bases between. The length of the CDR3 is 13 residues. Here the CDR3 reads CAIRAGSSYEQYF. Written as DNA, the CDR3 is TGTGCCATCCGGGCGGGAAGCTCCTACGAGCAGTACTTC.

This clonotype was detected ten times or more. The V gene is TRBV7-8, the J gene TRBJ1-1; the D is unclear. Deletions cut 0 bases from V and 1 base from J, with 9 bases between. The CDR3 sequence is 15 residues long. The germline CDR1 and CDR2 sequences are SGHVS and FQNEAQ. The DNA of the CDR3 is TGTGCCAGCAGCTTAGCGAGCCTACGGAACACTGAAGCTTTCTTT. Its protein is CASSLASLRNTEAFF.

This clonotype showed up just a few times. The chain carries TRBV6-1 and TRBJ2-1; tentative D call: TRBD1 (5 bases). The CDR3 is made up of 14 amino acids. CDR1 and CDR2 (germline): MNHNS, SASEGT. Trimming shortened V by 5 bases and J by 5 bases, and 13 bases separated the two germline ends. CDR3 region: CASSTMWGNNEQFF. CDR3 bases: TGTGCCAGCAGTACCATGTGGGGCAACAATGAGCAGTTCTTC.

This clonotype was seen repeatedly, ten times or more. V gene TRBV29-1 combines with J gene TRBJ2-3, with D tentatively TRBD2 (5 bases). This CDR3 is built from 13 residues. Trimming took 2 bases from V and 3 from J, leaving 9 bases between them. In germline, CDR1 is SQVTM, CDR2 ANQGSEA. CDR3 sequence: CSVEKRVTDTQYF. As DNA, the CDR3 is TGCAGCGTTGAAAAGAGGGTAACAGATACGCAGTATTTT.

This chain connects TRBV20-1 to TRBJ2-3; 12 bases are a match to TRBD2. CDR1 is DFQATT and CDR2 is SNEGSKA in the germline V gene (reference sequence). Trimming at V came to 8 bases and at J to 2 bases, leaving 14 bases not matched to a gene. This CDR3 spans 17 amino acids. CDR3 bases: TGCAGTACACTGGGACTAGCGGGCGGGGCAGACACAGATACGCAGTATTTT. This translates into CSTLGLAGGADTDTQYF.

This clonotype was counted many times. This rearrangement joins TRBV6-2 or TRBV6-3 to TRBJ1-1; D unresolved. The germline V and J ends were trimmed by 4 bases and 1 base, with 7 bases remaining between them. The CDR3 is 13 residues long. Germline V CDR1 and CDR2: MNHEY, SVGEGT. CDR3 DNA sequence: TGTGCCAGCAGTTGGGTCAGGAACACTGAAGCTTTCTTT. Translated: CASSWVRNTEAFF.

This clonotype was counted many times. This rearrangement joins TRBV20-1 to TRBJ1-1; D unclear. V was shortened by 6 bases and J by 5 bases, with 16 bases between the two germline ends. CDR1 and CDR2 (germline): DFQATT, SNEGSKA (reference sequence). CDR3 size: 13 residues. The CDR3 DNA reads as TGCAGTGCCGGCCGTGCGGGGTGGACTGAAGCTTTCTTT. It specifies CSAGRAGWTEAFF.

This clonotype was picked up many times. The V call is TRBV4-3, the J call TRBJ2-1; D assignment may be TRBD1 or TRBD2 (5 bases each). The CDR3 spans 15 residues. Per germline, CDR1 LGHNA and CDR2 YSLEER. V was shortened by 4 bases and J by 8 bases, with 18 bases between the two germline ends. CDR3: CASSLRDHRDYEQFF. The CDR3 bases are TGCGCCAGCAGCCTCCGGGACCACAGAGATTATGAGCAGTTCTTC.